Presented here are 23 T cell receptor beta chains from one specimen sequenced in a study of blood T cell repertoires in COVID-19. Here immunoSEQ multiplex PCR was the method, and the copy in TCRdb shows in-frame clones only, minus some. The sample lists tens of thousands of clones, about 83% occurring once. The specimen was peripheral blood. These receptors all come from a man between 70 and 80 years old with acute or convalescent COVID-19.

The CDR3 is CASRAWGDTGELFF. The CDR3 coding sequence is TGTGCCAGCAGGGCGTGGGGGGACACCGGGGAGCTGTTTTTT. The chain recombines TRBV27 with TRBJ2-2; the D gene is possibly TRBD2 (6 bases). Trimming took off 6 bases at V and 3 bases at J, with 11 bases between the two ends. Germline-derived CDR1 and CDR2 are MNHEY and SMNVEV (reference sequence). The CDR3 loop spans 14 amino acids.

The chain carries TRBV20-1 and TRBJ1-1; unclear D gene. The V and J ends lost 3 bases and 0 bases respectively, with 8 bases between them. This CDR3 has 13 residues. Germline V CDR1 and CDR2: DFQATT, SNEGSKA (reference sequence). Here the CDR3 reads CSASWQMNTEAFF. The CDR3 DNA reads as TGCAGTGCTAGTTGGCAAATGAACACTGAAGCTTTCTTT.

This clone appeared a few times. This chain connects TRBV7-2 to TRBJ1-2; D perhaps matches TRBD1 (5 bases). V lost 5 bases and J 7 bases, leaving 17 bases between the germline ends. CDR3 length: 14 residues. CDR1 is SGHTA and CDR2 is FQGNSA in the germline V gene. CDR3 protein: CASSPDYWGGGYTF. CDR3 DNA sequence: TGTGCCAGCAGCCCTGATTACTGGGGCGGTGGCTACACCTTC. Drawing the rest from reference TRBV7-2 and TRBJ1-2, the complete variable domain is GAGVSQSPSNKVTEKGKDVELRCDPISGHTALYWYRQSLGQGLEFLIYFQGNSAPDKSGLPSDRFSAERTGGSVSTLTIQRTQQEDSAVYLCASSPDYWGGGYTFGSGTRLTVV.

CDR3 residues: CASSVGLAADTQYF. CDR3 DNA sequence: TGTGCCAGCAGCGTAGGGCTAGCCGCAGATACGCAGTATTTT. The chain combines TRBV9 with TRBJ2-3, with a weak D call TRBD2 (5 bases). Trimming stripped 0 bases from V and 4 bases from J, with 9 bases between. This CDR3 contains 14 residues. From germline, CDR1 is SGDLS and CDR2 YYNGEE.

This clone occurred a few times. The rearrangement joins TRBV5-1 to TRBJ2-2, with 8 bases fitting TRBD1. This CDR3 comprises 15 residues. The V gene's germline CDR1 is SGHRS and CDR2 YFSETQ. V dropped 0 bases and J dropped 4; count of bases not matched to a gene: 2. The CDR3, as DNA: TGCGCCAGCAGCTTGGGGCAGGGGGCCACCGGGGAGCTGTTTTTT. Protein sequence: CASSLGQGATGELFF.

The rearrangement joins TRBV3-1 (or the pseudogene TRBV3-2) to TRBJ2-1; D may be TRBD2 (5 bases). The CDR3 spans 17 residues. Trimming pared 2 bases from V and 0 bases from J, leaving 14 bases between. CDR1 and CDR2 (germline): LGHDT, YNNKEL (reference sequence). The CDR3 reads CASSQLVRSGSYNEQFF. In DNA, the CDR3 is TGTGCCAGCAGCCAACTGGTAAGGAGCGGCTCCTACAATGAGCAGTTCTTC.

As DNA, the CDR3 is TGTGCAAGTCGCTTAGGGGGGGACACCGGGGAGCTGTTTTTT. This codes for CASRLGGDTGELFF. The chain couples TRBV12-2 to TRBJ2-2; TRBD2, the D gene given by the table, was not confirmed from the DNA. TRBV12-2 is listed as a pseudogene. The CDR3 has 14 residues.

CDR3 loop: CASSPLEGGQETQYF. As DNA, the CDR3 is TGTGCCAGCAGCCCCCTTGAGGGAGGGCAAGAGACCCAGTACTTC. The chain joins TRBV7-2 to TRBJ2-5; 7 nucleotides agree with TRBD2. CDR3 length equals 15 residues. The ends lost 5 bases at V and 2 bases at J; junction bases unmatched: 8. CDR1 and CDR2 (germline): SGHTA, FQGNSA.

This clone appeared a few times. The chain's CDR3 is CASNPPGNGNEQFF. In nucleotides, the CDR3 is TGTGCCAGCAACCCCCCAGGGAACGGCAATGAGCAGTTCTTC. The chain carries TRBV7-9 and TRBJ2-1; D may be TRBD1 (5 bases). The CDR3 runs to 14 residues. Trimming shortened V by 7 bases and J by 6 bases, and 16 bases separated the two germline ends. Germline assignment: CDR1 SEHNR and CDR2 FQNEAQ (reference sequence).

The gene calls are TRBV5-4 and TRBJ1-1; TRBD1 is a possible D gene (5 bases). V was trimmed by 5 bases and J by 1 base, leaving 12 bases between them. The V gene's germline CDR1 is SGHNT and CDR2 YYREEE (reference sequence). The CDR3 consists of 14 residues. In nucleotides, the CDR3 is TGTGCCAGCAGGGAGGGGATGGGGAACACTGAAGCTTTCTTT. Protein product: CASREGMGNTEAFF.

The table lists this clone with a count of one. The chain recombines TRBV7-6 with TRBJ2-2; D perhaps matches TRBD2 (5 bases). The CDR3 has 16 amino acids. Between the trimmed V and J ends, which lost 4 bases and 5 bases, there was a span of 17 bases. CDR1 and CDR2 from the germline V gene are SGHVS and FNYEAQ. The CDR3 DNA sequence: TGTGCCAGCAGCTCCCCCGGGAATCGCCTAACCGGGGAGCTGTTTTTT. Its protein is CASSSPGNRLTGELFF.

This clone was recorded a few times. The chain links TRBV9 to TRBJ1-2; D is perhaps TRBD1 (5 bases). CDR3 size: 14 residues. The germline gives CDR1 SGDLS, CDR2 YYNGEE. The V and J ends lost 2 bases and 8 bases respectively, with 16 bases between them. The CDR3: CASSVGEGSLGYTF. CDR3 sequence (DNA): TGTGCCAGCAGCGTGGGGGAGGGGTCTCTAGGCTACACCTTC. Supplemented by reference TRBV9 and TRBJ1-2, the full variable domain reads DSGVTQTPKHLITATGQRVTLRCSPRSGDLSVYWYQQSLDQGLQFLIQYYNGEERAKGNILERFSAQQFPDLHSELNLSSLELGDSALYFCASSVGEGSLGYTFGSGTRLTVV.

This clone showed up just a few times. The gene calls are TRBV5-8 and TRBJ2-2, with D possibly matching TRBD2 (6 bases). The germline V and J ends were trimmed by 4 bases and 2 bases, with 18 bases remaining between them. The CDR3 consists of 17 residues. Germline V gene data show CDR1 as SGHTS and CDR2 as YDEGEE. This CDR3 is CASSVPPTSLNTGELFF. The CDR3 DNA sequence: TGTGCCAGCAGCGTGCCTCCCACTAGCCTCAACACCGGGGAGCTGTTTTTT.

This chain links TRBV7-2 with TRBJ2-2, with TRBD1 matching 8 bases. Trimming removed 1 base from V and 2 bases from J; junction bases left unmatched: 3. From germline, CDR1 is SGHTA and CDR2 FQGNSA. The CDR3 covers 16 residues. The CDR3 protein is CASSLVDRGNTGELFF. The CDR3 DNA sequence: TGTGCCAGCAGCTTAGTCGACAGGGGAAACACCGGGGAGCTGTTTTTT.

As DNA, the CDR3 is TGTGCCAGCTCAATAGCCGTCAACTCTGGGGCCAACGTCCTGACTTTC. This codes for CASSIAVNSGANVLTF. This sequence joins TRBV18 and TRBJ2-6; D gene uncertain. Trimming took off 5 bases at V and 0 bases at J, with 11 bases between the two ends. This CDR3 is built from 16 residues. Looked up from germline, CDR1 is KGHSH and CDR2 is LQKENI.

The DNA of the CDR3 is TGTGCCAGCAGGCGGGCCGACGCACGTGGCGAGCAGTACTTC. It codes for CASRRADARGEQYF. The chain couples TRBV27 to TRBJ2-7, with D possibly being TRBD2 (5 bases). V was shortened by 6 bases and J by 6 bases, with 18 bases between the two germline ends. CDR1 is MNHEY, CDR2 SMNVEV, per germline (reference sequence). The CDR3 has 14 amino acids.

The rearrangement uses TRBV5-1 and TRBJ1-5, with 10 nucleotides matching TRBD1. Germline V gene sequence: CDR1 SGHRS, CDR2 YFSETQ. Trimming cost V 4 bases and J 7 bases; bases outside gene matches: 5. This CDR3 has 14 amino acids. In DNA form, the CDR3 reads TGCGCCAGCAGCCAGGACAGGGGGGGCCAGCCCCAGCATTTT. Translating gives CASSQDRGGQPQHF.

This clone was observed a single time. The chain links TRBV7-6 to TRBJ2-7; a possible D gene is TRBD2 (6 bases). Germline CDR1 is SGHVS and CDR2 is FNYEAQ. Trimming shortened V by 1 base and J by 0 bases, and 19 bases separated the two germline ends. There are 18 residues in the CDR3. CDR3 bases: TGTGCCAGCAGCTTAGGACACGGGGGTGTAGCCAGCTCCTACGAGCAGTACTTC. This codes for CASSLGHGGVASSYEQYF.

J is TRBJ1-5 and V is TRBV5-5; tentative D call: TRBD1 (5 bases). CDR1 is SGHKS, CDR2 YYEKEE, per germline (reference sequence). V lost 0 bases, J lost 5 bases, and 12 bases lay in between. This CDR3 has 15 residues. The CDR3 loop reads CASSLDPGQDQPQHF. In nucleotides, the CDR3 is TGTGCCAGCAGCTTGGACCCAGGGCAGGATCAGCCCCAGCATTTT.

The chain links TRBV19 to TRBJ2-5, with D perhaps TRBD2 (5 bases). The CDR3 loop spans 14 amino acids. Germline V lookup: CDR1 LNHDA, CDR2 SQIVND (reference sequence). V was trimmed by 5 bases and J by 2 bases, leaving 12 bases between them. In DNA, the CDR3 is TGTGCCAGTAGTGAGCGGCACCTTCAAGAGACCCAGTACTTC. Translation gives CASSERHLQETQYF.

The chain joins TRBV25-1 to TRBJ2-1; the match to TRBD1 covers 9 bases. The CDR3 has 15 amino acids. Germline V gene data show CDR1 as MGHDK and CDR2 as SYGVNS. The ends lost 0 bases at V and 5 bases at J; junction bases unmatched: 2. The CDR3 region has the DNA TGTGCCAGCAGTGAATATGGGACAGGGAACAATGAGCAGTTCTTC. Its protein product is CASSEYGTGNNEQFF.

The chain is built from TRBV19 and TRBJ1-6; D may be TRBD1 (6 bases). The CDR3 consists of 14 residues. Germline V gives CDR1 LNHDA, CDR2 SQIVND (reference sequence). The V and J ends lost 6 bases and 7 bases respectively, with 13 bases between them. The CDR3 sequence is CASSPRGGNSPLHF. As DNA, the CDR3 is TGTGCCAGTAGCCCAAGGGGGGGAAATTCACCCCTCCACTTT.

This chain joins TRBV5-1 and TRBJ2-2; TRBD2 agrees at 10 bases. The CDR3 sequence is 15 residues long. V was clipped by 4 bases and J by 6 bases; unmatched bases: 6. CDR1 is SGHRS and CDR2 is YFSETQ in the germline V gene. The CDR3 loop reads CASSPGLAESGELFF. CDR3 sequence (DNA): TGCGCCAGCAGCCCCGGACTAGCGGAATCCGGGGAGCTGTTTTTT.